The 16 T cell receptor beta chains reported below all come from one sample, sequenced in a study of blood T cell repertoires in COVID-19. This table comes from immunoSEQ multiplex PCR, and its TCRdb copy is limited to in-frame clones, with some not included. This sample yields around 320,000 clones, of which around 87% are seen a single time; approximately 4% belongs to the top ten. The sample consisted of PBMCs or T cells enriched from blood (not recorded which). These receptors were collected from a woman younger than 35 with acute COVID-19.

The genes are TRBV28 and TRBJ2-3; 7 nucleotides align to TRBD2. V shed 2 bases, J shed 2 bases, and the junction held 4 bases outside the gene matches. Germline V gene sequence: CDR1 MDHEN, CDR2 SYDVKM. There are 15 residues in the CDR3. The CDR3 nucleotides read TGTGCCAGCAGTTTAGGAGCGGGAAACACAGATACGCAGTATTTT. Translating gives CASSLGAGNTDTQYF.

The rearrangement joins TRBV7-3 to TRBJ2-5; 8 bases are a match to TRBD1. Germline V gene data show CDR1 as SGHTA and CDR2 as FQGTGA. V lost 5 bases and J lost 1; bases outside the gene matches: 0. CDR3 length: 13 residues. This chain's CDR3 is CASSQGAQETQYF. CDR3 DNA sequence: TGTGCCAGCAGCCAGGGGGCCCAAGAGACCCAGTACTTC. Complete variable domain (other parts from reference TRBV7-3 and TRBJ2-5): GAGVSQTPSNKVTEKGKYVELRCDPISGHTALYWYRQSLGQGPEFLIYFQGTGAADDSGLPNDRFFAVRPEGSVSTLKIQRTERGDSAVYLCASSQGAQETQYFGPGTRLLVL.

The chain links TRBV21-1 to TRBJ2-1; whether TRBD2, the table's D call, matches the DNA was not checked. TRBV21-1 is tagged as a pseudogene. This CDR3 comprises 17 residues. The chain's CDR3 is CASSSIKRESSYNEQFF. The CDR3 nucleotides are TGTGCCAGCAGCTCTATTAAGCGGGAGAGCTCCTACAATGAGCAGTTCTTC.

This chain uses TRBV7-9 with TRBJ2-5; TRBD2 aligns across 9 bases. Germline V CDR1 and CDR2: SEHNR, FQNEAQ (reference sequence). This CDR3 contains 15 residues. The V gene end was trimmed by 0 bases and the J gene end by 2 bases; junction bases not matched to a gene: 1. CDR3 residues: CASSLAAGGQETQYF. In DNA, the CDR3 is TGTGCCAGCAGCTTAGCAGCGGGAGGTCAAGAGACCCAGTACTTC.

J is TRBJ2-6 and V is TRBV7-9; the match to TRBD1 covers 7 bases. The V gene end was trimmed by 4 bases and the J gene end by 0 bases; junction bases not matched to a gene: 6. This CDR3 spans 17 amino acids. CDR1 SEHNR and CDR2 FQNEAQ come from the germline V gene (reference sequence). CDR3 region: CASSSLDRVSGANVLTF. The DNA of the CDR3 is TGTGCCAGCAGCTCATTAGACAGGGTCTCTGGGGCCAACGTCCTGACTTTC.

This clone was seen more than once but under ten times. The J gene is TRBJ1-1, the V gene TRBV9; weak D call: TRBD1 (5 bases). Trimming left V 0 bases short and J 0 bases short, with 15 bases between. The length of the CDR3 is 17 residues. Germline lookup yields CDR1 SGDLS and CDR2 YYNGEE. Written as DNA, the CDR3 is TGTGCCAGCAGCGTAGTGGGGGGACCGGGTTTGAACACTGAAGCTTTCTTT. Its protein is CASSVVGGPGLNTEAFF.

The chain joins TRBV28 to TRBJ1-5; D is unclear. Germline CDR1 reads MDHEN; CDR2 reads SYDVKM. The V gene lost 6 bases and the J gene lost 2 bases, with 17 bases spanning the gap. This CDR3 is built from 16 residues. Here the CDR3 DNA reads TGTGCCAGCAGCCCTGGGAGAAACGGGGGCAATCAGCCCCAGCATTTT. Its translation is CASSPGRNGGNQPQHF.

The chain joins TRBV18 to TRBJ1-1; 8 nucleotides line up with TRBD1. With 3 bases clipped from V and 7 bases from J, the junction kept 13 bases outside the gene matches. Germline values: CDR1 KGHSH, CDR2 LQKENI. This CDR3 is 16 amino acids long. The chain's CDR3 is CASSPLGVGTGVEAFF. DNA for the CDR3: TGTGCCAGCTCACCGCTGGGGGTGGGGACAGGAGTTGAAGCTTTCTTT.

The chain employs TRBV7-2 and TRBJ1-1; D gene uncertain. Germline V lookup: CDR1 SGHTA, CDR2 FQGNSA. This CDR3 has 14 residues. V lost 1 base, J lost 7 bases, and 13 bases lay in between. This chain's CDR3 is CASSLGTDYVEAFF. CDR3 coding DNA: TGTGCCAGCAGCTTAGGTACGGACTATGTTGAAGCTTTCTTT.

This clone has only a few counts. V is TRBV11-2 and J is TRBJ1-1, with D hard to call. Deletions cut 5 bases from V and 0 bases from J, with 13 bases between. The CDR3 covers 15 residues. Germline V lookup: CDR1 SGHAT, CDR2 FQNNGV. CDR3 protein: CASSPSGGLNTEAFF. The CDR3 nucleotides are TGTGCCAGCAGCCCAAGTGGAGGATTGAACACTGAAGCTTTCTTT.

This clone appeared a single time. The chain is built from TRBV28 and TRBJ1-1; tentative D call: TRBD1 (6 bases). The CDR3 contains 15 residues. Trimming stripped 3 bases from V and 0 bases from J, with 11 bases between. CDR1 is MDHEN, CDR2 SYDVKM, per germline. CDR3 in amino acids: CASSFPGQMNTEAFF. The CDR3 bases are TGTGCCAGCAGTTTCCCCGGACAGATGAACACTGAAGCTTTCTTT.

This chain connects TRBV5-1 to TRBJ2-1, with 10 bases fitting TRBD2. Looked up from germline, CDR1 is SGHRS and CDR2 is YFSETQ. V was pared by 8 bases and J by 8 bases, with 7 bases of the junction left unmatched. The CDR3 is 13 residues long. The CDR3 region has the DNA TGCGCCAGACCGGGACTAGCGAAAGATGAGCAGTTCTTC. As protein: CARPGLAKDEQFF. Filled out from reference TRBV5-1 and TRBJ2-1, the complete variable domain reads KAGVTQTPRYLIKTRGQQVTLSCSPISGHRSVSWYQQTPGQGLQFLFEYFSETQRNKGNFPGRFSGRQFSNSRSEMNVSTLELGDSALYLCARPGLAKDEQFFGPGTRLTVL.

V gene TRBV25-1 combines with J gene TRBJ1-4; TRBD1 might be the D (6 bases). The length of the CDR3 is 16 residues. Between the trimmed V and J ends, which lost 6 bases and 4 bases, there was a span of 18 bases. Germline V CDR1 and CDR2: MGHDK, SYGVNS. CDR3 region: CASSDQQGGGNEKLFF. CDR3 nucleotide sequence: TGTGCCAGCAGCGATCAACAGGGTGGGGGTAATGAAAAACTGTTTTTT.

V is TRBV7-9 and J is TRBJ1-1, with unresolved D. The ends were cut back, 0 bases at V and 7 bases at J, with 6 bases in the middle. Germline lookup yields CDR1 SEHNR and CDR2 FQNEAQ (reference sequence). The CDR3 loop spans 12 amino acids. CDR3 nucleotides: TGTGCCAGCAGCTTAGCGCGGCATGAAGCTTTCTTT. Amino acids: CASSLARHEAFF.

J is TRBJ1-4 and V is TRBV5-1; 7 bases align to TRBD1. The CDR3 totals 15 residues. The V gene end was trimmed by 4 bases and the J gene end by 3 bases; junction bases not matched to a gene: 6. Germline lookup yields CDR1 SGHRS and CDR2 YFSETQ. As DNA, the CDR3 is TGCGCCAGCAGCCAAACAGGGGATTCTAATGAAAAACTGTTTTTT. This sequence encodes CASSQTGDSNEKLFF.

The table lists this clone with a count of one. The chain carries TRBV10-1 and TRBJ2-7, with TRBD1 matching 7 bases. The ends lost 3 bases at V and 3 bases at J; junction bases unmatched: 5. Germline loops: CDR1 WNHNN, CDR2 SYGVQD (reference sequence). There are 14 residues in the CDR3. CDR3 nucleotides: TGCGCCAGCAGTGAACAGGCAGGGGGCTACGAGCAGTACTTC. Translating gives CASSEQAGGYEQYF.